Listed here are 21 T cell receptor beta chains from one sample, sequenced in a study of T cells in narcolepsy. TCRdb keeps only in-frame clones here, not all; method: immunoSEQ multiplex PCR. The repertoire consists of around 26,000 clones, with around four fifths occurring once and the leading ten covering about 1.3%. The sequencing sample was made of CD45RA- memory CD4+ T cells from PBMCs. These receptors were collected from a human donor with narcolepsy.

The V and J genes are TRBV7-8 and TRBJ1-3, with unresolved D. The CDR3 covers 14 residues. V was trimmed by 2 bases and J by 6 bases, leaving 11 bases between them. Germline lookup yields CDR1 SGHVS and CDR2 FQNEAQ. The chain's CDR3 is CASSLSVRENTIYF. The CDR3 DNA reads TGTGCCAGCAGCTTAAGTGTCAGAGAAAACACCATATATTTT.

The chain carries TRBV11-2 and TRBJ2-7; the match to TRBD2 covers 9 bases. The CDR3 loop spans 15 amino acids. Germline trimming cut 2 bases from V and 2 bases from J; bases unmatched to any gene: 4. Germline CDR1 and CDR2: SGHAT and FQNNGV. This chain's CDR3 is CASSLRASGTYEQYF. In nucleotides, the CDR3 is TGTGCCAGCAGCTTACGTGCTAGCGGGACCTACGAGCAGTACTTC.

This clone showed up just a few times. V gene TRBV19 combines with J gene TRBJ1-4; D is uncertain. Per the germline V gene, CDR1 is LNHDA and CDR2 is SQIVND (reference sequence). V was clipped by 7 bases and J by 7 bases, with 10 bases between them. The CDR3 has 12 amino acids. CDR3 sequence (DNA): TGTGCCAGTAATTACGGATCTGAAAAACTGTTTTTT. Translation gives CASNYGSEKLFF.

J is TRBJ2-2 and V is TRBV10-3; tentatively, D is TRBD2 (5 bases). Per the germline V gene, CDR1 is ENHRY and CDR2 is SYGVKD. The CDR3 consists of 14 residues. The germline V and J ends were trimmed by 5 bases and 4 bases, with 11 bases remaining between them. The CDR3 coding sequence is TGTGCCATCAGTACGGAGGTTGGCACCGGGGAGCTGTTTTTT. This translates into CAISTEVGTGELFF.

The chain carries TRBV29-1 and TRBJ1-2, with TRBD1 as a possible D gene (6 bases). The CDR3 is 12 amino acids. The germline V gene has CDR1 SQVTM and CDR2 ANQGSEA. V shed 6 bases and J shed 4 bases, with 12 bases lying between them. CDR3 sequence reads: CSVPQGFYGYTF. The CDR3, as DNA: TGCAGCGTCCCCCAGGGGTTCTATGGCTACACCTTC.

Concerning this clone itself: Compared with germline, one end of the junction differs, possibly owing to a read error. The J gene is TRBJ2-5, the V gene TRBV6-5; D might be TRBD1 or TRBD2, each matching 6 bases. The length of the CDR3 is 13 residues. Looked up from germline, CDR1 is MNHEY and CDR2 is SVGAGI. In DNA form, the CDR3 reads TGTGCCAGCAGTTACGCGCAAGGGGGGTCACACAACTTC. This codes for CASSYAQGGSHNF.

V and J are TRBV28 and TRBJ2-7; D is uncertain. The CDR3 runs 14 residues. Germline values: CDR1 MDHEN, CDR2 SYDVKM. The V gene lost 6 bases and the J gene lost 6 bases, with 18 bases spanning the gap. CDR3: CASRSGAYMAEQYF. The CDR3 DNA reads TGTGCCAGCAGGTCCGGCGCCTACATGGCCGAGCAGTACTTC. The full variable domain, rest sourced from reference TRBV28 and TRBJ2-7, is DVKVTQSSRYLVKRTGEKVFLECVQDMDHENMFWYRQDPGLGLRLIYFSYDVKMKEKGDIPEGYSVSREKKERFSLILESASTNQTSMYLCASRSGAYMAEQYFGPGTRLTVT.

The J gene is TRBJ2-7, the V gene TRBV14; 8 bases are a match to TRBD1. The CDR3 has 16 amino acids. Germline V gene lookup returns CDR1 SGHDN and CDR2 FVKESK. J gave up 4 bases and V 2 bases, and 10 bases lay outside the gene matches. CDR3: CASSQMGTGMWYEQYF. Written as DNA, the CDR3 is TGTGCCAGCAGCCAAATGGGGACAGGCATGTGGTACGAGCAGTACTTC.

V usage is TRBV27 and J usage is TRBJ2-1; D is unresolved. Trimming took 6 bases from V and 9 from J, leaving 15 bases between them. Germline lookup yields CDR1 MNHEY and CDR2 SMNVEV (reference sequence). This CDR3 region has 13 residues. The CDR3 loop reads CASRTFDLGEQFF. The CDR3 DNA sequence: TGTGCCAGCAGGACATTCGATTTGGGTGAGCAGTTCTTC.

V gene TRBV14 combines with J gene TRBJ2-1, with D possibly being TRBD2 (6 bases). This CDR3 has 14 amino acids. Germline assignment: CDR1 SGHDN and CDR2 FVKESK. Trimming cost V 2 bases and J 4 bases, with 9 bases left between them. The CDR3 is CASSQLAFYNEQFF. In nucleotides, the CDR3 is TGTGCCAGCAGCCAACTAGCGTTTTACAATGAGCAGTTCTTC.

This clone was counted once. The rearrangement uses TRBV6-5 and TRBJ1-2, with 7 nucleotides matching TRBD1. This CDR3 is built from 13 residues. V dropped 5 bases and J dropped 2; count of bases not matched to a gene: 2. Looked up from germline, CDR1 is MNHEY and CDR2 is SVGAGI. CDR3 loop: CASSIQGNYGYTF. The CDR3 DNA is TGTGCCAGCAGTATACAGGGGAACTATGGCTACACCTTC.

The V gene is TRBV10-2, the J gene TRBJ2-2, with 9 bases identical to TRBD1. Germline assignment: CDR1 WSHSY and CDR2 SAAADI. CDR3 length: 15 amino acids. V was clipped by 8 bases and J by 1 base; unmatched bases: 5. The CDR3 sequence: CASWGGQGNTGELFF. DNA of the CDR3: TGCGCCAGCTGGGGGGGACAGGGGAACACCGGGGAGCTGTTTTTT.

CDR3 in DNA: TGTGCCAGCAGCTTTTTAGGGACAGATACGCAGTATTTT. This gives the protein CASSFLGTDTQYF. This rearrangement joins TRBV7-3 to TRBJ2-3; no clear D gene. This CDR3 has 13 residues. Germline CDR1 reads SGHTA; CDR2 reads FQGTGA. Deletions cut 3 bases from V and 3 bases from J, with 7 bases between.

This chain connects TRBV6-1 to TRBJ1-2; no definite D call. Looked up from germline, CDR1 is MNHNS and CDR2 is SASEGT. Trimming removed 3 bases from V and 4 bases from J, with 9 bases in between. The CDR3 loop spans 13 amino acids. The CDR3 spells CASSDGTLYGYTF. In DNA form, the CDR3 reads TGTGCCAGCAGTGATGGAACCCTCTATGGCTACACCTTC.

The genes are TRBV20-1 and TRBJ2-2; no clear D gene. The V gene lost 2 bases and the J gene lost 8 bases, with 3 bases spanning the gap. Per germline, CDR1 DFQATT and CDR2 SNEGSKA (reference sequence). CDR3 length: 10 residues. The DNA for the CDR3 is TGCAGTGCTAGATATGGGGAGCTGTTTTTT. It is translated as CSARYGELFF.

The CDR3 is CASSFRGTALNQPQHF. The CDR3 DNA sequence: TGTGCCAGCAGCTTCAGGGGGACCGCGCTCAATCAGCCCCAGCATTTT. The genes are TRBV5-6 and TRBJ1-5; TRBD1 matches at 7 bases. The germline gives CDR1 SGHDT, CDR2 YYEEEE. V was clipped by 2 bases and J by 3 bases; unmatched bases: 8. This CDR3 contains 16 residues.

The rearrangement joins TRBV11-3 to TRBJ2-3; 7 bases are a match to TRBD1. The CDR3 has 13 residues. The germline gives CDR1 SGHNT, CDR2 YENEEA. With V trimmed by 6 bases and J by 2 bases, 2 bases remained unmatched. The CDR3 DNA is TGTGCCAGCAGGGACAGGAACACAGATACGCAGTATTTT. Protein: CASRDRNTDTQYF.

This chain links TRBV4-2 with TRBJ2-6; D may be TRBD1 or TRBD2 (6 bases each). Trimming cost V 5 bases and J 0 bases, with 17 bases left between them. This CDR3 has 18 residues. Germline loops: CDR1 LGHNA, CDR2 YNFKEQ. CDR3 residues: CASSSPTGGISGANVLTF. The CDR3 DNA reads as TGTGCCAGCAGCTCCCCGACCGGGGGCATCTCTGGGGCCAACGTCCTGACTTTC.

V usage is TRBV7-2 and J usage is TRBJ2-1, with 11 bases identical to TRBD2. The germline CDR1 and CDR2 sequences are SGHTA and FQGNSA. The junction had 5 bases not matched to a gene; V was cut back by 5 bases and J by 5 bases. The length of the CDR3 is 15 residues. The chain's CDR3 is CASSGASGRHNEQFF. Here the CDR3 DNA reads TGTGCCAGCAGCGGCGCTAGCGGGAGGCACAATGAGCAGTTCTTC.

The chain has TRBV27 and TRBJ2-5, with no clear D. CDR3 length equals 15 residues. Between the trimmed V and J ends, which lost 6 bases and 2 bases, there was a span of 16 bases. Germline CDR1 reads MNHEY; CDR2 reads SMNVEV (reference sequence). CDR3: CASRAQIQRQETQYF. DNA for the CDR3: TGTGCCAGCAGAGCGCAGATACAACGACAAGAGACCCAGTACTTC.

CDR3 bases: TGCGCCAGCAGCTTGGATCTTTTGGACAGTTTGAACACTGAAGCTTTCTTT. Translation: CASSLDLLDSLNTEAFF. The V and J genes are TRBV5-1 and TRBJ1-1; TRBD1 is a possible D gene (6 bases). Germline V gives CDR1 SGHRS, CDR2 YFSETQ. The CDR3 consists of 17 residues. Trimming stripped 0 bases from V and 0 bases from J, with 15 bases between.